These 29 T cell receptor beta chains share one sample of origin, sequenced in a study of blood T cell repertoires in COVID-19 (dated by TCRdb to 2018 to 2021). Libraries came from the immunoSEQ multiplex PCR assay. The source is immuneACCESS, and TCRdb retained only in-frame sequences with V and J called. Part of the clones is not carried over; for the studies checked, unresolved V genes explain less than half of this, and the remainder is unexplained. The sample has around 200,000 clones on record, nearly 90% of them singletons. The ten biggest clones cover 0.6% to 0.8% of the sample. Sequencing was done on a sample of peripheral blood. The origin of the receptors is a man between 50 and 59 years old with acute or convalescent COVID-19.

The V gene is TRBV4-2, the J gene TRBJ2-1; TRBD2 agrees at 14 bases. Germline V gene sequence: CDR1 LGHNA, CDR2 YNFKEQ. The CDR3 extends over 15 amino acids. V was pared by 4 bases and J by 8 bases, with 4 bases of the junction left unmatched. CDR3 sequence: CASSLTSGRADEQFF. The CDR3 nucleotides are TGTGCCAGCAGCCTGACTAGCGGGAGGGCCGATGAGCAGTTCTTC.

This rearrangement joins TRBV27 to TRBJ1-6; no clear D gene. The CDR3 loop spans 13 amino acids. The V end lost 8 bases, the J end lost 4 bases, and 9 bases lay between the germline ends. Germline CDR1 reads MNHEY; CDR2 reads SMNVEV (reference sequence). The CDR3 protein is CASRVQYNSPLHF. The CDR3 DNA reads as TGTGCCAGCCGGGTCCAGTATAATTCACCCCTCCACTTT.

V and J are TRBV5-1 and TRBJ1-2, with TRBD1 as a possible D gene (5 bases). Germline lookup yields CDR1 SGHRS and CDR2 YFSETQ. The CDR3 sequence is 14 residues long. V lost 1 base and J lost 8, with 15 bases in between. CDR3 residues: CASSLRSTAEGYTF. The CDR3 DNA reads TGCGCCAGCAGCTTGAGATCGACAGCAGAAGGCTACACCTTC.

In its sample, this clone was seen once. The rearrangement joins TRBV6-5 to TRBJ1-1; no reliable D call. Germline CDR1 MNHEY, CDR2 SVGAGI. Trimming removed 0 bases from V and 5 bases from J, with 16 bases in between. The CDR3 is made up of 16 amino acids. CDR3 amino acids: CASSYSPPGGGTEAFF. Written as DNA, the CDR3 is TGTGCCAGCAGTTACTCTCCACCGGGAGGAGGGACTGAAGCTTTCTTT.

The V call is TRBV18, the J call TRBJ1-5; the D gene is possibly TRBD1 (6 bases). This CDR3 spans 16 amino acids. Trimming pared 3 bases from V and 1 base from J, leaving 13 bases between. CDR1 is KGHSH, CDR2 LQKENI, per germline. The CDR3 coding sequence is TGTGCCAGCTCACCGGGTGGTCAGGGGAGCAATCAGCCCCAGCATTTT. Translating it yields CASSPGGQGSNQPQHF.

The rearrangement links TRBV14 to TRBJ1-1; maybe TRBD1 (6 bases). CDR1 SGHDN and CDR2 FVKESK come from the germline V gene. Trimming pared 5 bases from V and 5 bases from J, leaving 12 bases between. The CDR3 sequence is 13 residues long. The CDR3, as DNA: TGTGCCAGCAGCGCTCAACAGGGTACTGAAGCTTTCTTT. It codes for CASSAQQGTEAFF. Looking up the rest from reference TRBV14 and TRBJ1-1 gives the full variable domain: EAGVTQFPSHSVIEKGQTVTLRCDPISGHDNLYWYRRVMGKEIKFLLHFVKESKQDESGMPNNRFLAERTGGTYSTLKVQPAELEDSGVYFCASSAQQGTEAFFGQGTRLTVV.

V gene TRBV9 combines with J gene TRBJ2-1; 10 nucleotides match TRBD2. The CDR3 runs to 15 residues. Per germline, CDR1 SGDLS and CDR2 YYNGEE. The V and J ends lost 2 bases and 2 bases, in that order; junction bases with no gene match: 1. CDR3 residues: CASSVGTSAYNEQFF. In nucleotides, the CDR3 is TGTGCCAGCAGCGTCGGGACTAGCGCCTACAATGAGCAGTTCTTC.

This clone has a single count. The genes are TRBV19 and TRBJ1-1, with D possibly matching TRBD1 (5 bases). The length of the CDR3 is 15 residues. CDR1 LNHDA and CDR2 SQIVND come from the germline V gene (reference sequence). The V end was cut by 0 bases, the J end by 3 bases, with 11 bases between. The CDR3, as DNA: TGTGCCAGTAGTATAGATCCCGCAGGGTACACTGAAGCTTTCTTT. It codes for CASSIDPAGYTEAFF.

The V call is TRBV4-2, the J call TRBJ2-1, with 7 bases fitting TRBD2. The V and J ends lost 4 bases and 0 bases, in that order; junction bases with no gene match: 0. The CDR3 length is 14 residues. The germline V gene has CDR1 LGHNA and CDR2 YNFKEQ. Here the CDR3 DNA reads TGTGCCAGCAGCCGGACTAGCTCCTACAATGAGCAGTTCTTC. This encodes CASSRTSSYNEQFF.

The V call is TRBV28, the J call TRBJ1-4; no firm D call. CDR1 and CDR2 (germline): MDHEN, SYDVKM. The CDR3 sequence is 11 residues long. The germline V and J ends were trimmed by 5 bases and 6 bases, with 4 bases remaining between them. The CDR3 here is CASSPDEKLFF. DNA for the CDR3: TGTGCCAGCAGTCCTGATGAAAAACTGTTTTTT.

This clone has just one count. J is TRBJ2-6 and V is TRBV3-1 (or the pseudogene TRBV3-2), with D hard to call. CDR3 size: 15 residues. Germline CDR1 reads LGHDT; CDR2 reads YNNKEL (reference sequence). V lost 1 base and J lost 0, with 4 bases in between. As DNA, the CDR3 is TGTGCCAGCAGCCAAGGAGCCTCTGGGGCCAACGTCCTGACTTTC. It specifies CASSQGASGANVLTF.

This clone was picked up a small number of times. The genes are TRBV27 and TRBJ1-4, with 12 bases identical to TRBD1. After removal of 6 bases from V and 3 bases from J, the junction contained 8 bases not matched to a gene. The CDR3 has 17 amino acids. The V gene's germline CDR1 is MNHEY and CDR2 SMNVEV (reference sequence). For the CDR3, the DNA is TGTGCCAGCAGCCAGGGACAGGGGGCGACGGCTAATGAAAAACTGTTTTTT. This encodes CASSQGQGATANEKLFF.

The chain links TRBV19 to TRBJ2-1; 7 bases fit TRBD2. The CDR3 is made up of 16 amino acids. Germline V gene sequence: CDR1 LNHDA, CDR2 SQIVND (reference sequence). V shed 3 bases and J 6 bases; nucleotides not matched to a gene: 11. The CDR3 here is CASSISVAGEGNEQFF. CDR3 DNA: TGTGCCAGTAGTATCTCCGTTGCGGGAGAGGGCAATGAGCAGTTCTTC.

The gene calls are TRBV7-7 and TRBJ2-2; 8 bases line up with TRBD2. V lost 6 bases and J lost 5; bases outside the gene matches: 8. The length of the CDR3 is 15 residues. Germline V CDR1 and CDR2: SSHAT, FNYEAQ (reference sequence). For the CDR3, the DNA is TGTGCCAGCAGACCGTTGACTAGCGTGACCGGGGAGCTGTTTTTT. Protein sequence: CASRPLTSVTGELFF.

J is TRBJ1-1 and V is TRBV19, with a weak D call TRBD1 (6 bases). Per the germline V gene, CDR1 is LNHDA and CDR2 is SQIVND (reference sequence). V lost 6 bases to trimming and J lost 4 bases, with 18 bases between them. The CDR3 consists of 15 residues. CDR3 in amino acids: CASRNFRGGGTEAFF. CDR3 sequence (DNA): TGTGCCAGTAGGAATTTCAGGGGTGGAGGCACTGAAGCTTTCTTT.

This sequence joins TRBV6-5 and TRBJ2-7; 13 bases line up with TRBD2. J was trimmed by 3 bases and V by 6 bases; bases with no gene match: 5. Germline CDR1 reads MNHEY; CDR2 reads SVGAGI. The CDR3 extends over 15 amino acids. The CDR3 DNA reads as TGTGCCAGCAGACGGACTAGCGGGGGAAACTACGAGCAGTACGTC. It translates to CASRRTSGGNYEQYV.

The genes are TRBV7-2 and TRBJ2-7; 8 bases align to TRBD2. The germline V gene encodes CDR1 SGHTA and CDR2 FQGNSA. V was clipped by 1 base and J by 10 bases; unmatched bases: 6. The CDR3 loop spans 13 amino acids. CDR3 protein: CASSLGGGGRQYV. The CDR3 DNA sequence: TGTGCCAGCAGCTTAGGTGGCGGGGGGCGCCAGTACGTC.

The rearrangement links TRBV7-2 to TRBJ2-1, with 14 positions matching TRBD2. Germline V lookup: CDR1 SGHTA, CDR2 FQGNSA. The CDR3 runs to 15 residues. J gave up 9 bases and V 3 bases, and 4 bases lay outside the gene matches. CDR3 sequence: CASSLTSGRAGEQFF. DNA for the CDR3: TGTGCCAGCAGCTTGACTAGCGGGAGGGCCGGTGAGCAGTTCTTC.

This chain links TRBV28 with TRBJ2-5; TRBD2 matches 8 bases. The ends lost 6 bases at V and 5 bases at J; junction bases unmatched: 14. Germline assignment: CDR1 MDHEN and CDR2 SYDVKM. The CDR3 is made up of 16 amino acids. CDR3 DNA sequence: TGTGCCAGCAGCCCGGCAGGGGATCCTAGCGGGGAGACCCAGTACTTC. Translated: CASSPAGDPSGETQYF.

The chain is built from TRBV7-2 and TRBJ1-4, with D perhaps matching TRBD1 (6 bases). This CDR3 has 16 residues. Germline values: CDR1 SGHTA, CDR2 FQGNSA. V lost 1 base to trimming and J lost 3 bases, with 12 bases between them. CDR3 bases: TGTGCCAGCAGCTTAGGGGACACTTGGGCTAATGAAAAACTGTTTTTT. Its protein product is CASSLGDTWANEKLFF.

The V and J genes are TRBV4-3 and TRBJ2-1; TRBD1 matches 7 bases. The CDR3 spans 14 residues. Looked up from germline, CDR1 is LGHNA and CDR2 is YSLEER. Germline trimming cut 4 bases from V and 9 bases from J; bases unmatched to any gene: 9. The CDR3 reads CASSRTRQGGEQFF. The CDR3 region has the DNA TGCGCCAGCAGCCGGACCCGACAGGGTGGTGAGCAGTTCTTC.

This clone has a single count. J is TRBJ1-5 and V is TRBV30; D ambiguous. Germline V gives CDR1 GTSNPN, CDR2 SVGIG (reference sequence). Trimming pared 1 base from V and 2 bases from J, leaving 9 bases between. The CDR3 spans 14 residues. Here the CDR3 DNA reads TGTGCCTGGAGTGCCCCTCGTCGCAATCAGCCCCAGCATTTT. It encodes CAWSAPRRNQPQHF.

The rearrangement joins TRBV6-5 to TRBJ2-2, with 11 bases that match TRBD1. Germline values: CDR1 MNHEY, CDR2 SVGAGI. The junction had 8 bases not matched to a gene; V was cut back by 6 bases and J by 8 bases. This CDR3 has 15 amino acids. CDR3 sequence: CASRTGQGASGELFF. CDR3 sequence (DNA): TGTGCCAGCAGAACCGGACAGGGGGCATCTGGGGAGCTGTTTTTT.

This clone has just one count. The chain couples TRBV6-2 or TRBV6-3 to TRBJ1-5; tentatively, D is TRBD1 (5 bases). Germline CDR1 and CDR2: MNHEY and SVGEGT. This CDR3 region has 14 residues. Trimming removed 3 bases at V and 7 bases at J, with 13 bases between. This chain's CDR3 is CASSYGGGGQPQHF. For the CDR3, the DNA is TGTGCCAGCAGTTATGGGGGAGGCGGGCAGCCCCAGCATTTT.

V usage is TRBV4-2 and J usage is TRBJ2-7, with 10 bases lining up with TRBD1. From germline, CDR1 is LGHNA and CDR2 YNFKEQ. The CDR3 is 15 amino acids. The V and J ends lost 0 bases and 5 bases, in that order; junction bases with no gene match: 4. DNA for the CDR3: TGTGCCAGCAGCCAAGACCGGGACAGGGGAAACGAGCAGTACTTC. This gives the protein CASSQDRDRGNEQYF.

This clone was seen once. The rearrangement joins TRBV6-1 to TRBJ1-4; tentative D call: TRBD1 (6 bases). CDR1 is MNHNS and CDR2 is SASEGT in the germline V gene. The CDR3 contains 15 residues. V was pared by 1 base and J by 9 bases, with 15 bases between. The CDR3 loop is CASSEVRGGSKKLFF. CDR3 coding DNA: TGTGCCAGCAGTGAAGTTCGAGGGGGAAGTAAAAAACTGTTTTTT.

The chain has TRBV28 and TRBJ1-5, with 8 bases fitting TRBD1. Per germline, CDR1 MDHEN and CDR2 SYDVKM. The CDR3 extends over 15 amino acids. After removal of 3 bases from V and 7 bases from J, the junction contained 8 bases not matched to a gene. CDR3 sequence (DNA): TGTGCCAGCAGTTTGGAGGGCAGGGGGCGACAGCCCCAGCATTTT. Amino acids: CASSLEGRGRQPQHF.

The CDR3 reads CASSSTRNTDTQYF. The DNA of the CDR3 is TGTGCCAGCAGCTCGACTAGGAACACAGATACGCAGTATTTT. V usage is TRBV7-9 and J usage is TRBJ2-3, with TRBD2 as a possible D gene (6 bases). Germline assignment: CDR1 SEHNR and CDR2 FQNEAQ (reference sequence). There are 14 residues in the CDR3. Between the trimmed V and J ends, which lost 4 bases and 2 bases, there was a span of 10 bases. Variable domain in full (rest from reference TRBV7-9 and TRBJ2-3): DTGVSQNPRHKITKRGQNVTFRCDPISEHNRLYWYRQTLGQGPEFLTYFQNEAQLEKSRLLSDRFSAERPKGSFSTLEIQRTEQGDSAMYLCASSSTRNTDTQYFGPGTRLTVL.

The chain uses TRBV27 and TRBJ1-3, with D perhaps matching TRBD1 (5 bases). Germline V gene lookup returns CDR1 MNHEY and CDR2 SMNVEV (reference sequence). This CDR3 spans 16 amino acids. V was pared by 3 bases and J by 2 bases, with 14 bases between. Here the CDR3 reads CASSLRGGVAGNTIYF. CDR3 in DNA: TGTGCCAGCAGTTTGAGGGGCGGGGTGGCTGGAAACACCATATATTTT.